This record concerns one TCR beta chain sequence. Some clones are missing from TCRdb's copy, which holds only in-frame ones; the method was immunoSEQ multiplex PCR. The sample shows 600,000 or so clones, more than 70% of them seen only once. This entry comes from a study of shared T cell receptors in the human thymus. Trimming removed 0 bases at V and 1 base at J, with 13 bases between. CDR3 length: 16 amino acids. Germline values: CDR1 GTSNPN, CDR2 SVGIG (reference sequence). This sample also appeared in a second study, on human thymus T cells. That study reports: Resections removed during corrective heart surgery provided the thymus tissue used.

The clonotype comes from a boy younger than two with a congenital heart defect. The V gene is TRBV30, the J gene TRBJ1-5; D gene ambiguous. Sequences were obtained from thymocytes. The CDR3 DNA reads TGTGCCTGGAGTGTAACAGAGAACCCCAGCAATCAGCCCCAGCATTTT. Amino acid sequence: CAWSVTENPSNQPQHF.